The following is a T cell receptor beta chain sequence with its context. This sample is drawn from a study of healthy donors' naive CD4 and CD8 T cells. For the study at large: Donors came from three age groups: 20-25, 40-50 and 60-70 years.

A linear amplification protocol produced the TCR libraries from around 0.55 ug of total RNA. One entry per CDR3 protein, called by TCRdb with MiXCR from the reads. This sample has about 200,000 distinct CDR3 sequences, with around 74% found just once. The V gene end was trimmed by 4 bases and the J gene end by 1 base; junction bases not matched to a gene: 11. The length of the CDR3 is 18 residues. Germline lookup yields CDR1 MNHEY and CDR2 SVGEGT. CD4+CD8-CD45RO-CD45RA+ cells were naive CD4+; CD8+CD4-CD45RA+CD27bright cells were naive CD8+. The chain joins TRBV6-2 or TRBV6-3 to TRBJ2-2, with 8 bases that match TRBD2. This receptor was taken from a pool of human donors in good health; the sample pools cells from several healthy donors. The sequencing input was naive CD4+ and CD8+ T cells sorted from blood, pooled from several donors. The CDR3 DNA is TGTGCCAGCAGTTCGACCACGATAGCGGGGATGAACACCGGGGAGCTGTTTTTT. Translation gives CASSSTTIAGMNTGELFF.